This TCR beta chain was identified in a study of T cells in Graves' hyperthyroidism and ophthalmopathy. Overall study: It was at initial diagnosis, before any treatment, that peripheral blood was collected.

Diagnosis rested on symptoms, serum thyroxine and TRAb, thyroid ultrasound, and orbital computed tomography. Isolation of PBMCs was performed on roughly 9 ml fresh peripheral blood. There are many counts of this clonotype. The CDR3 consists of 20 residues. Germline values: CDR1 LNHDA, CDR2 SQIVND (reference sequence). The V gene end was trimmed by 4 bases and the J gene end by 1 base; junction bases not matched to a gene: 13. What was amplified from RNA transcripts were TCR beta CDR3 regions. With the HTBI primer set, the TCR CDR3 went through a first round of RT-PCR. Via MiXCR, TCRdb re-called the multiplex PCR reads, giving one row per CDR3 protein. Altogether approximately 330,000 distinct CDR3 sequences are present, roughly 23% being singletons, with the ten largest covering around half.

Sequencing input: blood. This sequence originates from a woman aged 45-60 years with Graves' hyperthyroidism. V and J are TRBV19 and TRBJ2-2, with 12 bases that match TRBD1. The CDR3 region is CASSTRAAGTGGQNTGELFF. The CDR3 region has the DNA TGTGCCAGTAGTACCCGTGCCGCCGGGACAGGGGGCCAGAACACCGGGGAGCTGTTTTTT. Complete variable domain (other parts from reference TRBV19 and TRBJ2-2): DGGITQSPKYLFRKEGQNVTLSCEQNLNHDAMYWYRQDPGQGLRLIYYSQIVNDFQKGDIAEGYSVSREKKESFPLTVTSAQKNPTAFYLCASSTRAAGTGGQNTGELFFGEGSRLTVL.